Each of the 2 T cell receptor beta chains below was sequenced from the same sample in a study of T cells after yellow fever vaccination. TCRdb processed the 5' RACE reads anew with MiXCR; each CDR3 protein has one entry. The sample includes 450,000 to 650,000 distinct CDR3 sequences, roughly 14% of them seen just once. The sequencing here drew on PBMCs, taken on the day of the yellow fever booster vaccination. These receptors were obtained from a young man who received the YFV17D yellow fever vaccine.

The chain has TRBV5-1 and TRBJ2-2, with 11 nucleotides matching TRBD2. V lost 0 bases and J lost 4; bases outside the gene matches: 2. Germline CDR1 is SGHRS and CDR2 is YFSETQ. This CDR3 has 16 residues. CDR3 region: CASSLALAGGTGELFF. The CDR3 DNA sequence: TGCGCCAGCAGCTTGGCCCTAGCGGGAGGCACCGGGGAGCTGTTTTTT.

This sequence joins TRBV29-1 and TRBJ2-7; D possibly matches TRBD1 or TRBD2 (5 bases each). Germline CDR1 SQVTM, CDR2 ANQGSEA. CDR3 size: 14 residues. Trimming shortened V by 6 bases and J by 1 base, and 16 bases separated the two germline ends. In DNA form, the CDR3 reads TGCAGCGTGGCTGACAGACTACGTTCCTACGAGCAGTACTTC. Protein sequence: CSVADRLRSYEQYF.